These T cell receptor beta chains were read from a single sample in a study of CD8+ T cells in alopecia areata. The data were produced by immunoSEQ multiplex PCR, yet TCRdb's version contains in-frame clones alone and is incomplete. This sample has 200,000 to 250,000 clones, with approximately 70% found just once. The sequencing here drew on CD4+ T cells sorted from blood, taken at approximately week 45, from a patient treated with tofacitinib. Receptor source: a human donor with alopecia areata. CDR3s include the opening cysteine and the closing phenylalanine or tryptophan. A D gene is named only where the DNA matches it firmly. Rows may omit the clone size; those that give it use once, few, many or a size class.

clone_size	v_call	d_call	j_call	cdr3_aa	cdr3_nt
few	TRBV10-3	TRBD2	TRBJ2-1	CASSPQRGANEQFF	TGTGCCAGCTCACCCCAGCGGGGGGCTAATGAGCAGTTCTTC
-	TRBV25-1	-	TRBJ1-2	CASSEGVSIYGYTF	TGTGCCAGCAGTGAGGGCGTGAGTATCTATGGCTACACCTTC
-	TRBV29-1	-	TRBJ2-2	CSVEEGANTGELFF	TGCAGCGTTGAGGAGGGAGCGAACACCGGGGAGCTGTTTTTT
once	TRBV30	-	TRBJ1-2	CAWREGGSYGYTF	TGTGCCTGGAGAGAAGGAGGGAGCTATGGCTACACCTTC
-	TRBV7-3	-	TRBJ2-3	CASSLNSPGDTQYF	TGTGCCAGCAGCTTAAATTCTCCAGGTGATACGCAGTATTTT
-	TRBV6-1	TRBD1	TRBJ1-6	CASGQGANSPLHF	TGTGCCAGCGGACAGGGGGCAAATTCACCCCTCCACTTT
-	TRBV5-1	-	TRBJ2-5	CASSLGGAIEETQYF	TGCGCCAGCAGCTTGGGCGGTGCTATTGAGGAGACCCAGTACTTC
-	TRBV5-6	TRBD1	TRBJ1-2	CASSLVTGGANGYTF	TGTGCCAGCAGCCTCGTGACAGGGGGGGCCAATGGCTACACCTTC
-	TRBV29-1	-	TRBJ2-7	CSVEAAYEQYF	TGCAGCGTTGAAGCCGCCTACGAGCAGTACTTC
-	TRBV12-5	-	TRBJ1-1	CASGITTRGTEAFF	TGTGCTAGTGGAATCACAACACGGGGCACTGAAGCTTTCTTT
-	TRBV29-1	TRBD1	TRBJ2-1	CSAARDRTYNEQFF	TGCAGCGCCGCCAGGGACAGGACCTACAATGAGCAGTTCTTC
few	TRBV29-1	-	TRBJ2-1	CSVDWTRNEQFF	TGCAGCGTCGACTGGACCCGGAATGAGCAGTTCTTC
-	TRBV19	-	TRBJ2-3	CASSISYTQYF	TGTGCCAGTAGTATTAGTTATACGCAGTATTTT
-	TRBV7-6	-	TRBJ2-5	CASSLFESKETQYF	TGTGCCAGCAGCTTATTTGAGAGTAAAGAGACCCAGTACTTC
-	TRBV6-5	-	TRBJ2-3	CASSYRGSGTDTQYF	TGTGCCAGCAGTTACCGGGGGAGCGGCACAGATACGCAGTATTTT
-	TRBV30	-	TRBJ1-2	CAWRGGNYGYTF	TGTGCCTGGAGAGGGGGTAACTATGGCTACACCTTC
-	TRBV30	TRBD1	TRBJ1-4	CAWSHVTGQSNEKLFF	TGTGCCTGGAGTCATGTAACGGGACAGAGTAATGAAAAACTGTTTTTT
-	TRBV29-1	-	TRBJ1-6	CSVGPRALHLNSPLHF	TGCAGCGTTGGTCCCCGGGCGTTGCACCTTAATTCACCCCTCCACTTT
-	TRBV5-6	-	TRBJ1-5	CASSLAPGGQPQHF	TGTGCCAGCAGCTTGGCCCCTGGGGGTCAGCCCCAGCATTTT
-	TRBV4-3	-	TRBJ2-3	CASSQRLADTQYF	TGCGCCAGCAGCCAACGACTAGCAGATACGCAGTATTTT
-	TRBV7-2	TRBD1	TRBJ2-2	CASSGDRASGELFF	TGTGCCAGCAGCGGGGACAGGGCGAGCGGGGAGCTGTTTTTT
few	TRBV6-5	TRBD1	TRBJ1-5	CASSLRTGSNQPQHF	TGTGCCAGCAGTTTACGGACAGGTAGCAATCAGCCCCAGCATTTT
-	TRBV29-1	TRBD2	TRBJ2-7	CSVAASGGNEQYF	TGCAGCGTTGCGGCTAGCGGGGGGAACGAGCAGTACTTC
once	TRBV25-1	TRBD2	TRBJ2-7	CASSENLGGTYEQYF	TGTGCCAGCAGTGAAAATTTGGGGGGGACCTACGAGCAGTACTTC
-	TRBV5-4	TRBD1	TRBJ2-7	CASSQQGAEQYF	TGTGCCAGCAGTCAACAGGGGGCCGAGCAGTACTTC
few	TRBV20-1	-	TRBJ1-2	CSARDGYTF	TGCAGTGCTAGAGATGGCTACACCTTC
-	TRBV15	-	TRBJ1-3	CATSRGRGNTIYF	TGTGCCACCAGCAGAGGGAGGGGAAACACCATATATTTT
-	TRBV14	-	TRBJ1-1	CASSQVGSARSNTEAFF	TGTGCCAGCAGCCAAGTAGGTAGCGCCAGGTCTAACACTGAAGCTTTCTTT
-	TRBV5-1	-	TRBJ1-6	CASRRDTGGDSPLHF	TGCGCCAGCAGGCGGGACACCGGCGGAGATTCACCCCTCCACTTT
-	TRBV29-1	-	TRBJ1-3	CSVGTAGNTIYF	TGCAGCGTTGGGACAGCTGGAAACACCATATATTTT
-	TRBV7-6	-	TRBJ1-6	CASSLVDSPLHF	TGTGCCAGCAGCTTAGTAGATTCACCCCTCCACTTT
-	TRBV27	-	TRBJ1-5	CASSLSTFSNQPQHF	TGTGCCAGCAGTTTATCAACCTTTAGCAATCAGCCCCAGCATTTT
-	TRBV30	-	TRBJ2-4	CACTSVGKNIQYF	TGTGCCTGTACCTCGGTAGGCAAAAACATTCAGTACTTC
-	TRBV29-1	TRBD1	TRBJ2-7	CSVGTGGYEQYF	TGCAGCGTTGGGACAGGGGGCTACGAGCAGTACTTC
-	TRBV19	TRBD1	TRBJ1-5	CASTGTGGPSLNQPQHF	TGTGCCAGTACTGGAACAGGGGGCCCTAGCCTCAATCAGCCCCAGCATTTT
-	TRBV6-5	-	TRBJ1-1	CASSPRGSTEAFF	TGTGCCAGCAGCCCCCGGGGGAGTACTGAAGCTTTCTTT
-	TRBV29-1	-	TRBJ2-3	CSVNTGSSTDTQYF	TGCAGCGTGAATACGGGGTCTAGCACAGATACGCAGTATTTT
-	TRBV30	-	TRBJ2-2	CAWRNVQANTGELFF	TGTGCCTGGAGAAATGTACAGGCGAACACCGGGGAGCTGTTTTTT
-	TRBV6-1	-	TRBJ1-2	CASSLDEYGYTF	TGTGCCAGCAGCCTGGACGAATATGGCTACACCTTC
-	TRBV18	TRBD2	TRBJ2-3	CASSLLAGGTDTQYF	TGTGCCAGCTCGTTACTAGCGGGTGGCACAGATACGCAGTATTTT
-	TRBV7-9	-	TRBJ1-6	CASSSVDKAPLHF	TGTGCCAGCAGCTCAGTGGACAAGGCACCCCTCCACTTT
-	TRBV29-1	TRBD1	TRBJ1-1	CSVAGTGGEGTEAFF	TGCAGCGTTGCAGGGACAGGGGGCGAGGGTACTGAAGCTTTCTTT